These 30 T cell receptor beta chains came from one sample sequenced in a study of Graves' ophthalmopathy and Graves' hyperthyroidism. Amplifying from RNA transcripts, the study obtained TCR beta CDR3 regions. First-round RT-PCR used HTBI primers; second-round multiplex PCR followed. TCRdb re-analysed the multiplex PCR reads in MiXCR, keeping a single row per CDR3 protein. The profile covers over a million distinct CDR3 sequences, with about 40% appearing a single time and roughly 11% taken by the ten largest. The sample was peripheral blood or thyroid tissue (not recorded which). The source is an adult man with Graves' hyperthyroidism.

V usage is TRBV19 and J usage is TRBJ2-2; TRBD1 agrees at 7 bases. The CDR3 is 17 residues long. The trim removed 4 bases at V and 0 bases at J, leaving 8 bases unmatched. The V gene's germline CDR1 is LNHDA and CDR2 SQIVND (reference sequence). The CDR3 DNA follows: TGTGCCAGTAGTAAGCAGACAGGGCGCTCGAACACCGGGGAGCTGTTTTTT. Translated, it gives CASSKQTGRSNTGELFF.

This clonotype appeared a few times. Here the CDR3 DNA reads TGTGCCAGCAGCCCTACTCGGAAGGGGCGGAATCAGCCCCAGCATTTT. Translation gives CASSPTRKGRNQPQHF. The genes are TRBV3-1 and TRBJ1-5; TRBD1 might be the D (5 bases). The CDR3 contains 16 residues. With 4 bases removed from V and 4 bases from J, the gap between germline ends came to 17 bases. Per germline, CDR1 LGHDT and CDR2 YNNKEL (reference sequence).

This chain connects TRBV28 to TRBJ2-7; the match to TRBD1 covers 10 bases. The CDR3 has 15 residues. Germline-derived CDR1 and CDR2 are MDHEN and SYDVKM. The junction had 12 bases not matched to a gene; V was cut back by 7 bases and J by 6 bases. The CDR3 spells CASTTIGTGVSEQYF. CDR3 sequence (DNA): TGTGCCAGCACCACAATAGGGACAGGGGTCTCCGAGCAGTACTTC.

This clonotype was picked up a small number of times. The chain is built from TRBV4-2 and TRBJ1-1; D is ambiguous. This CDR3 is built from 14 residues. V gave up 2 bases and J gave up 3 bases, with 10 bases separating them. Germline-derived CDR1 and CDR2 are LGHNA and YNFKEQ. This CDR3 reads CASSQPKDHTEAFF. The CDR3, as DNA: TGTGCCAGCAGCCAACCAAAGGATCACACTGAAGCTTTCTTT.

Written as DNA, the CDR3 is TGTGCCAGCAGCTTAACCTCCGGGACTCAAATTAACGGGAACACTGAAGCTTTCTTT. Its translation is CASSLTSGTQINGNTEAFF. The chain couples TRBV7-9 to TRBJ1-1; possibly TRBD1 for D (5 bases). V was cut by 2 bases and J by 1 base, with 23 bases left in between. This CDR3 is built from 19 residues. Germline V gene data show CDR1 as SEHNR and CDR2 as FQNEAQ (reference sequence).

This clonotype has a count of ten or more. The chain combines TRBV10-2 with TRBJ2-7; 9 bases agree with TRBD2. Germline values: CDR1 WSHSY, CDR2 SAAADI. V lost 3 bases and J lost 3; bases outside the gene matches: 12. CDR3 length: 17 residues. The CDR3 region is CASSELGGGASDYEQYF. The DNA for the CDR3 is TGCGCCAGCAGTGAATTAGGCGGGGGGGCATCAGACTACGAGCAGTACTTC.

The V and J genes are TRBV12-3 or TRBV12-4 and TRBJ2-6, with no clear D. CDR3 size: 13 residues. The germline V and J ends were trimmed by 2 bases and 6 bases, with 5 bases remaining between them. CDR3 amino acids: CASSLSEANVLTF. CDR3 nucleotide sequence: TGTGCCAGCAGTTTATCGGAGGCCAACGTCCTGACTTTC.

This clonotype was counted ten times or more. The chain uses TRBV7-2 and TRBJ1-2, with no clear D. Per germline, CDR1 SGHTA and CDR2 FQGNSA. CDR3 size: 13 residues. Trimming took 6 bases from V and 1 from J, leaving 9 bases between them. The CDR3 here is CASRFQLNYGYTF. The CDR3 DNA is TGTGCCAGCAGATTCCAGCTTAACTATGGCTACACCTTC. Combining the CDR3 with reference TRBV7-2 and TRBJ1-2 gives the whole variable domain GAGVSQSPSNKVTEKGKDVELRCDPISGHTALYWYRQSLGQGLEFLIYFQGNSAPDKSGLPSDRFSAERTGGSVSTLTIQRTQQEDSAVYLCASRFQLNYGYTFGSGTRLTVV.

The CDR3 nucleotides are TGTGCCAGCAGCTTAGTGCACGCTGGGGAGCTGTTTTTT. It yields the protein CASSLVHAGELFF. The chain links TRBV7-2 to TRBJ2-2, with D uncertain. V dropped 1 base and J dropped 8 bases, with 8 bases sitting between them. CDR3 length equals 13 residues. Germline CDR1 SGHTA, CDR2 FQGNSA.

The chain has TRBV2 and TRBJ2-5; the match to TRBD2 covers 9 bases. With 7 bases clipped from V and 5 bases from J, the junction kept 11 bases outside the gene matches. CDR1 is SNHLY, CDR2 FYNNEI, per germline. This CDR3 comprises 15 residues. The CDR3 nucleotides read TGTGCCAGCACAACCATAGCGGGAGTGGGGGAGACCCAGTACTTC. This codes for CASTTIAGVGETQYF. The full variable domain, with the rest looked up from reference TRBV2 and TRBJ2-5, is EPEVTQTPSHQVTQMGQEVILRCVPISNHLYFYWYRQILGQKVEFLVSFYNNEISEKSEIFDDQFSVERPDGSNFTLKIRSTKLEDSAMYFCASTTIAGVGETQYFGPGTRLLVL.

The chain employs TRBV20-1 and TRBJ2-7; D call uncertain. V lost 0 bases to trimming and J lost 1 base, with 10 bases between them. The V gene's germline CDR1 is DFQATT and CDR2 SNEGSKA (reference sequence). This CDR3 spans 14 amino acids. The CDR3 nucleotides read TGCAGTGCTAGAGATTCGGCCCTTTCCTACGAGCAGTACTTC. It translates to CSARDSALSYEQYF.

The chain employs TRBV10-3 and TRBJ1-2; 7 nucleotides align to TRBD1. Germline assignment: CDR1 ENHRY and CDR2 SYGVKD. The CDR3 extends over 15 amino acids. The V gene end was trimmed by 6 bases and the J gene end by 1 base; junction bases not matched to a gene: 8. The CDR3 region is CAIRGGTDNNYGYTF. The CDR3 DNA sequence: TGTGCCATCAGGGGAGGGACAGACAATAACTATGGCTACACCTTC.

This clonotype was detected a few times. The chain has TRBV10-3 and TRBJ2-7; 7 nucleotides agree with TRBD2. V was pared by 10 bases and J by 2 bases, with 11 bases of the junction left unmatched. The CDR3 is 14 amino acids. The germline gives CDR1 ENHRY, CDR2 SYGVKD. The CDR3 sequence: CASNPSGFAYEQYF. CDR3 bases: TGTGCCAGCAATCCTAGCGGTTTTGCCTACGAGCAGTACTTC.

In the case of this clonotype: A read error is possible here, since a much larger clone lies one base away. The chain is built from TRBV7-2 and TRBJ1-1; the D is unclear. Germline V gene lookup returns CDR1 SGHTA and CDR2 FQGNSA. CDR3 size: 14 residues. In DNA, the CDR3 is TGTGCCGGCAGCCCCGGCGTGGGTGGCACTGAAGCTTTCTTT. Encoded protein: CAGSPGVGGTEAFF. Variable domain in full (rest from reference TRBV7-2 and TRBJ1-1): GAGVSQSPSNKVTEKGKDVELRCDPISGHTALYWYRQSLGQGLEFLIYFQGNSAPDKSGLPSDRFSAERTGGSVSTLTIQRTQQEDSAVYLCAGSPGVGGTEAFFGQGTRLTVV.

This clonotype was recorded a few times. The chain uses TRBV6-5 and TRBJ2-5; TRBD1 matches at 10 bases. V was pared by 1 base and J by 5 bases, with 7 bases of the junction left unmatched. CDR3 length: 16 amino acids. Germline CDR1 is MNHEY and CDR2 is SVGAGI. The CDR3 region is CASSYFGTGEQETQYF. The CDR3 DNA is TGTGCCAGCAGTTACTTCGGGACAGGGGAGCAGGAGACCCAGTACTTC.

This clonotype was counted only a few times. The CDR3 here is CSTKGLAGRLDTQYF. CDR3 DNA: TGCAGCACCAAGGGACTAGCGGGACGACTAGATACGCAGTATTTT. This chain connects TRBV29-1 to TRBJ2-3; 13 positions agree with TRBD2. Germline V lookup: CDR1 SQVTM, CDR2 ANQGSEA. J was trimmed by 5 bases and V by 8 bases; bases with no gene match: 10. The CDR3 has 15 residues.

The V gene is TRBV20-1, the J gene TRBJ2-5; TRBD1 is a possible D gene (6 bases). The CDR3 covers 15 residues. V was cut by 5 bases and J by 5 bases, with 21 bases left in between. Germline V gene sequence: CDR1 DFQATT, CDR2 SNEGSKA (reference sequence). For the CDR3, the DNA is TGCAGTGCTCCCAACACCCCAGGGGCCGGTGAGACCCAGTACTTC. It translates to CSAPNTPGAGETQYF.

There are many counts of this clonotype. The gene calls are TRBV2 and TRBJ1-2; no clear D gene. V gave up 4 bases and J gave up 3 bases, with 12 bases separating them. CDR3 length: 14 residues. The germline V gene has CDR1 SNHLY and CDR2 FYNNEI. The DNA for the CDR3 is TGTGCCAGCAGTGGGCTTGGCACGCACTATGGCTACACCTTC. Protein sequence: CASSGLGTHYGYTF.

This clonotype occurred a few times. The chain uses TRBV18 and TRBJ1-2; no reliable D call. This CDR3 is built from 13 residues. Trimming left V 3 bases short and J 6 bases short, with 11 bases between. Germline assignment: CDR1 KGHSH and CDR2 LQKENI. The CDR3 spells CASSPRETHGYTF. The CDR3, as DNA: TGTGCCAGCTCACCGCGGGAAACCCATGGCTACACCTTC.

This clonotype was seen more than once but under ten times. The rearrangement uses TRBV29-1 and TRBJ1-5; TRBD1 agrees at 7 bases. The germline gives CDR1 SQVTM, CDR2 ANQGSEA. The length of the CDR3 is 13 residues. Trimming removed 6 bases from V and 3 bases from J; junction bases left unmatched: 5. CDR3 in DNA: TGCAGCGTCCGGCAGGGGGACAATCAGCCCCAGCATTTT. This sequence encodes CSVRQGDNQPQHF.

This clonotype appeared a few times. Compared with germline, one end of the junction differs, possibly owing to a read error. This sequence joins TRBV10-3 and TRBJ2-7; 10 bases align to TRBD2. Germline CDR1 ENHRY, CDR2 SYGVKD. This CDR3 comprises 16 residues. The CDR3 reads CASSLLAGGGPYEQYF. CDR3 nucleotide sequence: TGTGCCAGCAGTCTCTTAGCGGGAGGCGGACCCTACGAGCAGTACTTC.

The rearrangement links TRBV24-1 to TRBJ1-2; 8 bases line up with TRBD1. V was pared by 7 bases and J by 0 bases, with 15 bases of the junction left unmatched. This CDR3 comprises 18 residues. From germline, CDR1 is KGHDR and CDR2 SFDVKD. The CDR3 loop is CATSGALTQGGSNYGYTF. Here the CDR3 DNA reads TGTGCCACCAGCGGCGCCTTGACACAGGGGGGATCTAACTATGGCTACACCTTC.

This clonotype was counted many times. The chain recombines TRBV7-6 with TRBJ2-7, with a tentative D call TRBD2 (7 bases). Germline lookup yields CDR1 SGHVS and CDR2 FNYEAQ. This CDR3 contains 13 residues. The V end was cut by 6 bases, the J end by 5 bases, with 14 bases between. The CDR3 is CASRGGRLDEQYF. As DNA, the CDR3 is TGTGCCAGCAGGGGGGGGCGTCTCGACGAGCAGTACTTC.

This clonotype was counted at least ten times. V usage is TRBV7-2 and J usage is TRBJ2-7; TRBD2 is a possible D gene (6 bases). The CDR3 sequence is 14 residues long. The V gene lost 2 bases and the J gene lost 0 bases, with 8 bases spanning the gap. Germline CDR1 reads SGHTA; CDR2 reads FQGNSA. Written as DNA, the CDR3 is TGTGCCAGCAGCTTATACGGGGGCTCCTACGAGCAGTACTTC. Amino acids: CASSLYGGSYEQYF.

The rearrangement links TRBV10-3 to TRBJ2-5, with 7 nucleotides matching TRBD1. The CDR3 has 12 residues. Germline-derived CDR1 and CDR2 are ENHRY and SYGVKD. After removal of 11 bases from V and 3 bases from J, the junction contained 6 bases not matched to a gene. CDR3 protein: CASTGTKETQYF. The DNA for the CDR3 is TGTGCCTCGACAGGGACCAAAGAGACCCAGTACTTC.

Here the CDR3 reads CATGTEQKETQYF. CDR3 bases: TGTGCCACGGGAACCGAACAGAAAGAGACCCAGTACTTC. J is TRBJ2-5 and V is TRBV24-1; no clear D. The CDR3 is 13 amino acids. V lost 10 bases and J 3 bases, leaving 14 bases between the germline ends. CDR1 and CDR2 from the germline V gene are KGHDR and SFDVKD.

On this clonotype: Just one base apart from a much larger clone, this may be a read error. Likely a read error: the CDR3 ends without its conserved phenylalanine or tryptophan. This rearrangement joins TRBV9 to TRBJ1-5; no firm D call. CDR1 and CDR2 (germline): SGDLS, YYNGEE. CDR3 size: 14 residues. Between the trimmed V and J ends, which lost 0 bases and 5 bases, there was a span of 9 bases. The CDR3 reads CASSVGWLDQPQHL. CDR3 sequence (DNA): TGTGCCAGCAGCGTAGGGTGGCTCGATCAGCCCCAGCATCTT.

The genes are TRBV29-1 and TRBJ1-1; 9 positions match TRBD1. CDR1 and CDR2 from the germline V gene are SQVTM and ANQGSEA. V lost 7 bases and J lost 1; bases outside the gene matches: 7. This CDR3 has 14 residues. CDR3 residues: CSAGTGYGNTEAFF. CDR3 bases: TGCAGCGCCGGGACAGGGTACGGGAACACTGAAGCTTTCTTT.

This clonotype has ten or more counts. V and J are TRBV2 and TRBJ2-5; D is unclear. The V gene's germline CDR1 is SNHLY and CDR2 FYNNEI. CDR3 length: 13 amino acids. Trimming left V 7 bases short and J 3 bases short, with 12 bases between. Here the CDR3 reads CASKDSTEETQYF. Written as DNA, the CDR3 is TGTGCCAGCAAAGACTCCACTGAAGAGACCCAGTACTTC.

This clonotype was observed many times. The genes are TRBV20-1 and TRBJ1-2, with D tentatively TRBD1 (6 bases). CDR1 is DFQATT, CDR2 SNEGSKA, per germline (reference sequence). Trimming left V 1 base short and J 2 bases short, with 17 bases between. The CDR3 is made up of 16 amino acids. DNA for the CDR3: TGCAGTGCTAGAGCCCATAGGGGACAAGACAACTATGGCTACACCTTC. Encoded protein: CSARAHRGQDNYGYTF.